This TCR beta chain was retrieved from a study of blood T cell repertoires in COVID-19. Method: immunoSEQ multiplex PCR; TCRdb's copy keeps in-frame clones and lacks some. This sample carries over 200,000 clones, roughly 87% of them seen once, and the ten largest clones take 1.5% to 2%. The germline V gene encodes CDR1 SNHLY and CDR2 FYNNEI. The CDR3 extends over 15 amino acids. The V gene lost 6 bases and the J gene lost 0 bases, with 12 bases spanning the gap. The TCR comes from a man aged 35-49 years with active or convalescent COVID-19. The chain recombines TRBV2 with TRBJ1-5, with D possibly TRBD1 on 6 matching bases. Sequencing was done on a sample of peripheral blood. CDR3 sequence: CASRSYRDSNQPQHF. Here the CDR3 DNA reads TGTGCCAGCAGGAGTTACAGGGATAGCAATCAGCCCCAGCATTTT.